This paragraph reports one TCR beta chain. This record comes from a study of blood T cells in healthy people across ages. At the level of the study: Capture by template switching was about one barcoded beta molecule per two T cells.

This CDR3 is 13 amino acids long. Trimming took off 4 bases at V and 7 bases at J, with 13 bases between the two ends. Germline V gene sequence: CDR1 GTSNPN, CDR2 SVGIG (reference sequence). The use of a sample-barcoded 5' primer and a J-beta primer mix characterized a second PCR of roughly 6 to 11 cycles. The study obtained at least 2.5 million CDR3-containing paired-end reads from every sample. TCRdb re-called the 5' RACE reads through MiXCR, storing one row per CDR3 protein. The sample includes about 1.4 million distinct CDR3 sequences, roughly 64% seen only once; the top ten take 6.5% to 8.5%. This sequence originates from a man younger than 35 in good health. This chain uses TRBV30 with TRBJ2-2, with D perhaps matching TRBD1 (5 bases). Sequenced sample: blood. The DNA for the CDR3 is TGTGCCTGGACCAGGGAAACAAGCGGGGAGCTGTTTTTT. This codes for CAWTRETSGELFF.